This T cell receptor (beta chain) was recovered during a study of CD8 T cells in Susac syndrome. This CDR3 region has 14 residues. The germline V gene encodes CDR1 SGDLS and CDR2 YYNGEE. Trimming pared 4 bases from V and 2 bases from J, leaving 10 bases between. Reverse transcription used about 0.45 to 1 ug RNA and random hexamers. From the immunoSEQ multiplex PCR reads, TCRdb called clonotypes with MiXCR, one entry per CDR3 protein. Of 65,000 to 80,000 distinct CDR3 sequences listed, 90% to 95% are singletons. The source of this sequence is a human donor with multiple sclerosis. This chain links TRBV9 with TRBJ2-1, with TRBD1 as a possible D gene (6 bases). The sample comprised CD8+ T cells from PBMCs. The CDR3: CASSLGGTYNEQFF. The DNA for the CDR3 is TGTGCCAGCAGCCTAGGGGGAACCTACAATGAGCAGTTCTTC.